These T cell receptor beta chains were read from a single sample in a study of blood T cell repertoires in COVID-19. TCRdb keeps only in-frame clones here, not all; method: immunoSEQ multiplex PCR. Seen here are roughly 150,000 clones, more than 75% observed once, and the top ten hold around 2.5%. The sample comprised peripheral blood. The receptors derive from a woman older than 75 with COVID-19, enrolled during active disease. CDR3s include the opening cysteine and the closing phenylalanine or tryptophan. The D gene is left open where the match is weak. Not all rows give a size; the values are once, few, many and, for expanded clones, a class.

V gene	clone size	D gene	J gene	CDR3 protein	CDR3 DNA
TRBV9	.	TRBD2	TRBJ2-7	CASSPLLAGDYEQYF	TGTGCCAGCAGCCCTCTCCTAGCGGGAGACTACGAGCAGTACTTC
TRBV19	once	.	TRBJ2-3	CASSIRSGSTDTQYF	TGTGCCAGTAGTATACGAAGCGGGAGCACAGATACGCAGTATTTT
TRBV7-9	.	TRBD2	TRBJ2-5	CASSLGLAVTQYF	TGTGCCAGCAGCCTTGGACTAGCGGTGACCCAGTACTTC
TRBV15	.	TRBD1	TRBJ2-7	CATSVTGVVYEQYF	TGTGCCACCAGCGTGACAGGGGTGGTCTACGAGCAGTACTTC
TRBV25-1	.	TRBD1	TRBJ2-4	CASSEYIQGEAKNIQYF	TGTGCCAGCAGTGAATATATACAGGGGGAGGCCAAAAACATTCAGTACTTC
TRBV12-3/TRBV12-4	.	.	TRBJ1-1	CASRRQLNTEAFF	TGTGCCAGCAGGAGACAGTTGAACACTGAAGCTTTCTTT
TRBV7-8	.	TRBD1	TRBJ1-5	CASSLRGSDRGHRNQPQHF	TGTGCCAGCAGCCTTCGGGGATCGGACAGGGGGCATCGCAATCAGCCCCAGCATTTT
TRBV6-6	.	.	TRBJ2-2	CASSYEAKLNTGELFF	TGTGCCAGCAGTTACGAGGCAAAGCTTAACACCGGGGAGCTGTTTTTT
TRBV10-1	once	TRBD1	TRBJ2-1	CSLGRGQYRYNEQFF	TGCTCACTAGGTAGGGGACAGTACCGTTACAATGAGCAGTTCTTC
TRBV28	.	TRBD1	TRBJ1-5	CASSLRQGVDQPQHF	TGTGCCAGCAGTTTACGGCAGGGGGTAGATCAGCCCCAGCATTTT
TRBV3-1/TRBV3-2	.	TRBD1	TRBJ1-6	CASRTGQSNSPLHF	TGTGCCAGCAGGACGGGACAGTCGAATTCACCCCTCCACTTT
TRBV18	.	.	TRBJ1-1	CASSPEVVGTEAFF	TGTGCCAGCTCACCGGAGGTGGTAGGGACTGAAGCTTTCTTT
TRBV7-6	.	.	TRBJ1-1	CASSLDRDTEAFF	TGTGCCAGCAGCTTAGACAGGGACACTGAAGCTTTCTTT
TRBV20-1	.	.	TRBJ1-2	CSAFSRGYTF	TGCAGTGCCTTTAGTCGTGGCTACACCTTC
TRBV21-1	.	.	TRBJ2-7	CASSVRVMGPRSFYEQYF	TGTGCCAGCAGCGTACGTGTGATGGGGCCCCGTAGCTTCTACGAGCAGTACTTC
TRBV5-6	.	TRBD1	TRBJ2-2	CASSPDRVTGELFF	TGTGCCAGCAGCCCGGACAGGGTCACCGGGGAGCTGTTTTTT
TRBV5-1	once	.	TRBJ1-2	CASSMGQSYGYTF	TGCGCCAGCAGCATGGGACAATCCTATGGCTACACCTTC
TRBV11-2	.	.	TRBJ2-5	CASSLVVAETQYF	TGTGCCAGCAGCTTAGTGGTAGCGGAGACCCAGTACTTC
TRBV27	.	TRBD1	TRBJ1-4	CASSFLGTGGDEKLFF	TGTGCCAGCAGTTTCTTGGGGACAGGGGGCGATGAAAAACTGTTTTTT
TRBV18	.	.	TRBJ1-1	CASSPPGSEAFF	TGTGCCAGCTCACCACCAGGGAGTGAAGCTTTCTTT
TRBV2	.	TRBD1	TRBJ1-2	CAGRTGMTPNYGYTF	TGTGCCGGCAGGACAGGCATGACTCCTAACTATGGCTACACCTTC
TRBV29-1	few	.	TRBJ1-5	CSVEVGGNQPQHF	TGCAGCGTTGAGGTGGGGGGGAATCAGCCCCAGCATTTT
TRBV28	.	TRBD2	TRBJ2-3	CASSLGGRGDTQYF	TGTGCCAGCAGTTTGGGAGGGAGAGGAGATACGCAGTATTTT
TRBV14	.	.	TRBJ1-2	CASSQGTFYGYTF	TGTGCCAGCAGCCAAGGAACATTCTATGGCTACACCTTC
TRBV12-5	.	.	TRBJ1-1	CASGLNPDTEAFF	TGTGCTAGTGGTTTAAACCCGGACACTGAAGCTTTCTTT
TRBV11-2	once	.	TRBJ2-1	CASSLGRDNEQFF	TGTGCCAGCAGCTTGGGCAGGGACAATGAGCAGTTCTTC
TRBV6-1	once	.	TRBJ1-5	CASSENRSNQPQHF	TGTGCCAGCAGTGAGAACAGGAGCAATCAGCCCCAGCATTTT
TRBV28	.	.	TRBJ1-2	CASSLVGGENYGYTF	TGTGCCAGCAGTTTAGTAGGGGGAGAGAACTATGGCTACACCTTC
TRBV5-1	once	TRBD1	TRBJ2-7	CASSLEGTASYEQYF	TGCGCCAGCAGCTTGGAGGGGACAGCATCCTACGAGCAGTACTTC
TRBV3-1/TRBV3-2	.	.	TRBJ1-1	CASSQDRQLFKAFF	TGTGCCAGCAGCCAAGATCGCCAGTTGTTTAAAGCTTTCTTT
TRBV6-1	.	TRBD2	TRBJ2-1	CASSDRLAASNEQFF	TGTGCCAGCAGTGACAGGCTAGCGGCCTCCAATGAGCAGTTCTTC
TRBV3-1/TRBV3-2	once	.	TRBJ1-1	CASSPWGGSEAFF	TGTGCCAGCAGCCCCTGGGGAGGTAGTGAAGCTTTCTTT
TRBV7-2	.	.	TRBJ2-7	CASSLDRYSSEQYF	TGTGCCAGCAGCTTAGACAGGTACAGTAGCGAGCAGTACTTC
TRBV29-1	.	.	TRBJ2-7	CSVLTGRVSYEQYF	TGCAGCGTACTCACAGGGAGGGTTTCGTACGAGCAGTACTTC
TRBV29-1	.	.	TRBJ1-1	CSVEFSTEAFF	TGCAGCGTTGAATTCAGCACTGAAGCTTTCTTT
TRBV28	.	.	TRBJ1-6	CASSIRQNSPLHF	TGTGCCAGCAGTATTAGACAGAATTCACCCCTCCACTTT
TRBV20-1	.	TRBD1	TRBJ1-2	CSASTGSRLGQGASGYTF	TGCAGTGCTAGTACGGGATCCCGATTGGGACAGGGGGCGTCTGGCTACACCTTC
TRBV3-1/TRBV3-2	.	.	TRBJ1-1	CASSQVGRGTEAFF	TGTGCCAGCAGCCAAGTTGGGAGGGGCACTGAAGCTTTCTTT
TRBV7-9	.	TRBD1	TRBJ1-1	CASSSTGSNTEAFF	TGTGCCAGCAGCTCGACAGGGTCGAACACTGAAGCTTTCTTT
TRBV29-1	.	TRBD1	TRBJ1-1	CSSQGQPNTEAFF	TGCAGCTCACAGGGGCAACCGAACACTGAAGCTTTCTTT
TRBV7-8	.	.	TRBJ1-4	CASSFSEGGNEKLFF	TGTGCCAGCAGCTTTTCAGAGGGAGGGAATGAAAAACTGTTTTTT
TRBV7-9	few	.	TRBJ2-1	CASSFLGYNEQFF	TGTGCCAGCAGCTTCCTCGGGTACAATGAGCAGTTCTTC
TRBV7-2	.	.	TRBJ2-2	CASSLGGLLNTGELFF	TGTGCCAGCAGCTTAGGGGGACTCTTGAACACCGGGGAGCTGTTTTTT
TRBV5-4	.	TRBD2	TRBJ2-1	CASSLEVAGNNEQFF	TGTGCCAGCAGCTTGGAGGTAGCGGGGAACAATGAGCAGTTCTTC
TRBV11-2	.	.	TRBJ1-6	CASSLGGFGINSPLHF	TGTGCCAGCAGCTTGGGGGGGTTTGGGATAAATTCACCCCTCCACTTT
TRBV28	.	TRBD1	TRBJ1-4	CASSPTGRLVFF	TGTGCCAGCAGTCCGACAGGGCGTTTGGTGTTTTTT
TRBV19	.	TRBD1	TRBJ2-7	CASSTLSGQTYEQYF	TGTGCCAGTAGTACCTTATCGGGACAGACCTACGAGCAGTACTTC
TRBV28	.	.	TRBJ1-4	CASKNRIEKLFF	TGTGCCAGCAAAAACAGAATAGAAAAACTGTTTTTT
TRBV7-2	.	TRBD1	TRBJ1-1	CASSLRAGGEWVNTEAFF	TGTGCCAGCAGCTTAAGGGCAGGGGGCGAGTGGGTCAACACTGAAGCTTTCTTT
TRBV7-2	.	TRBD2	TRBJ2-7	CASSLGRGGRDAYEQYF	TGTGCCAGCAGCCTCGGCCGGGGCGGGAGGGACGCTTACGAGCAGTACTTC
TRBV6-5	.	TRBD1	TRBJ1-3	CASRTGGNTIYF	TGTGCCAGCAGGACAGGGGGAAACACCATATATTTT
TRBV28	.	.	TRBJ2-5	CASSLAGAIETQYF	TGTGCCAGCAGTTTAGCCGGTGCGATAGAGACCCAGTACTTC
TRBV19	once	TRBD1	TRBJ1-1	CASSVPGQGNTEAFF	TGTGCCAGTAGCGTGCCGGGACAGGGGAACACTGAAGCTTTCTTT